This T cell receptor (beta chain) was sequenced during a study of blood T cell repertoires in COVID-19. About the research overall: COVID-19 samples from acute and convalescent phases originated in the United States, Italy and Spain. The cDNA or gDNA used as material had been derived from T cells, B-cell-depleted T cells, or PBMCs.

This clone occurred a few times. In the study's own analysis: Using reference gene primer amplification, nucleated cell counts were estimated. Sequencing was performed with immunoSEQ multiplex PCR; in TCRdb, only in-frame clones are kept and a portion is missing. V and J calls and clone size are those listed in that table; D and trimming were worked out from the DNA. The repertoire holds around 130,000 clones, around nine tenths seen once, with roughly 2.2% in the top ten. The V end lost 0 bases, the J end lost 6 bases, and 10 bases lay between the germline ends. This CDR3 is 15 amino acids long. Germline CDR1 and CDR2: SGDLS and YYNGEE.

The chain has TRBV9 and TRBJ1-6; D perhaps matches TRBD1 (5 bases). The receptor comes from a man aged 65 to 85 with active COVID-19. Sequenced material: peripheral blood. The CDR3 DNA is TGTGCCAGCAGCGTAGGGGGCGGATCTAATTCACCCCTCCACTTT. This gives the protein CASSVGGGSNSPLHF.